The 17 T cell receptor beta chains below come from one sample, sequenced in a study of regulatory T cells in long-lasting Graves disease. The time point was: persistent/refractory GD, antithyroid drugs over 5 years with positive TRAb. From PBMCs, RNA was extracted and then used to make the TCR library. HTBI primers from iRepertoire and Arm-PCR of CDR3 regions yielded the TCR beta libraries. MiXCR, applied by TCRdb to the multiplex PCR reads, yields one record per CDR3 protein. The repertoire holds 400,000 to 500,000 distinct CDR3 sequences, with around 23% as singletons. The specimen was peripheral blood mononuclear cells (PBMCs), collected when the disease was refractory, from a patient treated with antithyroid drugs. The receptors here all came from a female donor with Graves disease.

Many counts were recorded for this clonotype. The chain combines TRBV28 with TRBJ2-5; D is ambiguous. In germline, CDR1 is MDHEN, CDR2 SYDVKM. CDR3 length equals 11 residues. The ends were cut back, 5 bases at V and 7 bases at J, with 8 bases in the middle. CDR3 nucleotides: TGTGCCAGCAGTAAAGTCGGGACCCAGTACTTC. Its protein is CASSKVGTQYF.

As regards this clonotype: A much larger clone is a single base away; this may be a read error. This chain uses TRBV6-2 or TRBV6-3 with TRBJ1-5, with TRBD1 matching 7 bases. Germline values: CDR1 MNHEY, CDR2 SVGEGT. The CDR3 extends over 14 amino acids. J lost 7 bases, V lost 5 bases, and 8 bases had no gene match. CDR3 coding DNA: TGTGCCAGCAGTGTTACAGGGGACGGACAGCCCCAGCATTTT. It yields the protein CASSVTGDGQPQHF.

The CDR3 DNA reads as TGTGCCAGCAGTGACTCCCCGGGAAACCCCACCGGGGAGCTGTTTTTT. Protein sequence: CASSDSPGNPTGELFF. This rearrangement joins TRBV6-4 to TRBJ2-2; perhaps TRBD2 as D (5 bases). The CDR3 has 16 amino acids. V lost 0 bases, J lost 4 bases, and 12 bases lay in between. Germline V gene sequence: CDR1 MRHNA, CDR2 SNTAGT.

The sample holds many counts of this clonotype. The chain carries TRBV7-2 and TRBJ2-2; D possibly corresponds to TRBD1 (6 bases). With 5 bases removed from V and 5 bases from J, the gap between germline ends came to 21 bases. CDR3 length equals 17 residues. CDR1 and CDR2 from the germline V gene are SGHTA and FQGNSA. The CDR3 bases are TGTGCCAGCAGCCCTACAGGGACGCGCGAATTAACCGGGGAGCTGTTTTTT. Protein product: CASSPTGTRELTGELFF.

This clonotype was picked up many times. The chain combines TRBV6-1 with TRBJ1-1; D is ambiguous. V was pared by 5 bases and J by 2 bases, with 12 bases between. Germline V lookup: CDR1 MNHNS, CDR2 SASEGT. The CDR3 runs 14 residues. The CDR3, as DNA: TGTGCCAGCAGTAAAACCAAGATCAACACTGAAGCTTTCTTT. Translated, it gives CASSKTKINTEAFF.

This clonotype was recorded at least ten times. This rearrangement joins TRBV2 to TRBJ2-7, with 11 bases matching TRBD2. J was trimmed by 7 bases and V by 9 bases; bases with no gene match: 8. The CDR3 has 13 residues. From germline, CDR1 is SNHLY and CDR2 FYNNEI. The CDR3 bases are TGTGCCAGTGGAACTAGCGGGAGTGGAGAGCAGTACTTC. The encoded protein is CASGTSGSGEQYF.

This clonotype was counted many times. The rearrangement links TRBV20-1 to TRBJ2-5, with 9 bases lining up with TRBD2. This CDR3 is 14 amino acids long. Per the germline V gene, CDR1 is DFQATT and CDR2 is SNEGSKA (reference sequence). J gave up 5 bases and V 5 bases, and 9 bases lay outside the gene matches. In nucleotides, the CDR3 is TGCAGTGCTTTAGGGACTAGCTCGCGGGAGACCCAGTACTTC. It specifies CSALGTSSRETQYF.

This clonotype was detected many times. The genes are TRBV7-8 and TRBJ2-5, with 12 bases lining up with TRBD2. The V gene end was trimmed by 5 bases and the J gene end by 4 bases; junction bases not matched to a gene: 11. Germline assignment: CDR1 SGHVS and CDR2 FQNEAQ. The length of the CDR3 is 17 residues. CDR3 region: CASSPRTSGIVGETQYF. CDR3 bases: TGTGCCAGCAGCCCCAGGACTAGCGGGATTGTCGGAGAGACCCAGTACTTC.

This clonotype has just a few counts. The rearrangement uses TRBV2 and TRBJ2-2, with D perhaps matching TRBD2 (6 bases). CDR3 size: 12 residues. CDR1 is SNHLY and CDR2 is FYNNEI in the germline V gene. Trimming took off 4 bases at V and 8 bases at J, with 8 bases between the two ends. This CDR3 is CASSGDLGELFF. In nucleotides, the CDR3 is TGTGCCAGCAGTGGGGACTTGGGGGAGCTGTTTTTT.

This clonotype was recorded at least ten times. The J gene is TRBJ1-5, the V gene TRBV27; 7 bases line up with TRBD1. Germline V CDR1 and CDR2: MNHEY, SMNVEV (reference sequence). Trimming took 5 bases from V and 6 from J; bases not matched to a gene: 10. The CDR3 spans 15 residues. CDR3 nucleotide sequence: TGTGCCAGCAGTCCGGACAGGCCATGGGTTCAGCCCCAGCATTTT. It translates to CASSPDRPWVQPQHF.

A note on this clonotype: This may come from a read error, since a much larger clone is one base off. The CDR3 DNA follows: TGTGCCAGGGCCAGGACAGCCCTAGCTAATCGTCAGCATTTT. It is translated as CARARTALANRQHF. This chain uses TRBV27 with TRBJ1-5; a possible D gene is TRBD1 (6 bases). The V end lost 9 bases, the J end lost 13 bases, and 25 bases lay between the germline ends. In germline, CDR1 is MNHEY, CDR2 SMNVEV (reference sequence). CDR3 length: 14 residues.

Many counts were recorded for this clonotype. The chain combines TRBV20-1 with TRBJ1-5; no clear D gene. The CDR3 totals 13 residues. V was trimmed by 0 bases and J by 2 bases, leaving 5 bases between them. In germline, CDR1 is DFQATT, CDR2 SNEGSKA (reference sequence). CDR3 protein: CSARDIGNQPQHF. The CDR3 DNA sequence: TGCAGTGCTAGAGATATAGGCAATCAGCCCCAGCATTTT.

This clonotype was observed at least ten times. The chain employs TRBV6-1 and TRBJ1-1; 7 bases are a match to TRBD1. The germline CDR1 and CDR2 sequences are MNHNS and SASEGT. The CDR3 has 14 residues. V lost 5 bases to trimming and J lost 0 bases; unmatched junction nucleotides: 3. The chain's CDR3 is CASSTTGVNTEAFF. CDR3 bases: TGTGCCAGCAGTACCACAGGGGTGAACACTGAAGCTTTCTTT.

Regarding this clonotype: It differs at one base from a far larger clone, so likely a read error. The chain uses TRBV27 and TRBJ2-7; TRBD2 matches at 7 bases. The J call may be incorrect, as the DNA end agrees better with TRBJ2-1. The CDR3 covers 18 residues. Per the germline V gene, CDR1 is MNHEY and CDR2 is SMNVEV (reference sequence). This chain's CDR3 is CASSPLWASGDLGNKQFF. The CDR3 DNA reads TGTGCCAGCAGTCCCCTCTGGGCTAGCGGTGACCTAGGCAATAAGCAGTTCTTC.

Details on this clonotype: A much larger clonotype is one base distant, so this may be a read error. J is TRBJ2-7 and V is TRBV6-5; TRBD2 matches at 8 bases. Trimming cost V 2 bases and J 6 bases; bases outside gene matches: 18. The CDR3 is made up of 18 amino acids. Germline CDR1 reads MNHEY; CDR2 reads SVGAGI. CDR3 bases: TGTGCCAGCAGTTACGGTTCCCTAGCGGGTCTTACGACCTGCGAGCAGTACTTC. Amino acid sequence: CASSYGSLAGLTTCEQYF.

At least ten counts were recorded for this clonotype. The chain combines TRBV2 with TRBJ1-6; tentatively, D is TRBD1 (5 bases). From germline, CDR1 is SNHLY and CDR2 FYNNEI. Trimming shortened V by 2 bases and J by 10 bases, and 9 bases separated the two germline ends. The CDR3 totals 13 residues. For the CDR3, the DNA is TGTGCCAGCAGTGAATCTGGGGGATCACCCCTCCACTTT. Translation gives CASSESGGSPLHF.

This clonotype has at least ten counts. CDR3 DNA: TGTGCCACCCATACGGGGGTGAAAGGCTACGAGCAGTACTTC. This sequence encodes CATHTGVKGYEQYF. This chain connects TRBV27 to TRBJ2-7, with a weak D call TRBD2 (6 bases). This CDR3 is 14 amino acids long. The V and J ends lost 10 bases and 3 bases respectively, with 19 bases between them. CDR1 is MNHEY and CDR2 is SMNVEV in the germline V gene (reference sequence).